These 24 T cell receptor beta chains originate from one sample sequenced in a study of T cell responses to AZD1222 COVID-19 vaccine. Assay: immunoSEQ multiplex PCR; the TCRdb copy retains only in-frame clones and omits some. Seen here are about 140,000 clones, roughly 90% observed once, and the top ten hold 1.5% to 2%. This specimen was peripheral blood, taken on day 0 of AZD1222 vaccination. These receptors were collected from an adult in good health.

This chain connects TRBV19 to TRBJ2-5; possibly TRBD2 for D (6 bases). The V gene's germline CDR1 is LNHDA and CDR2 SQIVND (reference sequence). The CDR3 is made up of 11 amino acids. V lost 9 bases to trimming and J lost 5 bases, with 10 bases between them. This chain's CDR3 is CASGGGETQYF. CDR3 DNA: TGTGCCAGCGGGGGTGGGGAGACCCAGTACTTC. Variable domain in full (rest from reference TRBV19 and TRBJ2-5): DGGITQSPKYLFRKEGQNVTLSCEQNLNHDAMYWYRQDPGQGLRLIYYSQIVNDFQKGDIAEGYSVSREKKESFPLTVTSAQKNPTAFYLCASGGGETQYFGPGTRLLVL.

The rearrangement joins TRBV6-4 to TRBJ2-3; D is tentatively TRBD1 or TRBD2 (6 bases each). Deletions cut 2 bases from V and 2 bases from J, with 11 bases between. The CDR3 is made up of 15 amino acids. Germline CDR1 reads MRHNA; CDR2 reads SNTAGT. The CDR3 DNA reads TGTGCCAGCAGTGACGCGGGACAACACACAGATACGCAGTATTTT. Protein: CASSDAGQHTDTQYF.

CDR3 coding DNA: TGCAGCGTTGGAGGACAGGGGTTCGGTGAAAAACTGTTTTTT. It translates to CSVGGQGFGEKLFF. This chain uses TRBV29-1 with TRBJ1-4; 9 bases match TRBD1. Losses at the gene ends were 4 bases for V and 7 bases for J; bases not matched to a gene: 7. The CDR3 contains 14 residues. Germline CDR1 SQVTM, CDR2 ANQGSEA. Supplemented by reference TRBV29-1 and TRBJ1-4, the full variable domain reads SAVISQKPSRDICQRGTSLTIQCQVDSQVTMMFWYRQQPGQSLTLIATANQGSEATYESGFVIDKFPISRPNLTFSTLTVSNMSPEDSSIYLCSVGGQGFGEKLFFGSGTQLSVL.

The rearrangement links TRBV7-2 to TRBJ2-3; TRBD1 agrees at 8 bases. CDR1 is SGHTA and CDR2 is FQGNSA in the germline V gene. The CDR3 totals 14 residues. V dropped 5 bases and J dropped 2; count of bases not matched to a gene: 3. The CDR3 here is CASSPDRATDTQYF. The CDR3 region has the DNA TGTGCCAGCAGCCCGGACAGGGCCACAGATACGCAGTATTTT.

The chain links TRBV30 to TRBJ2-1, with 13 bases lining up with TRBD2. J gave up 7 bases and V 5 bases, and 11 bases lay outside the gene matches. The CDR3 spans 16 residues. Germline V CDR1 and CDR2: GTSNPN, SVGIG (reference sequence). The chain's CDR3 is CAWDKLLAGGLNEQFF. The CDR3 DNA sequence: TGTGCCTGGGATAAGCTACTAGCGGGAGGGCTGAATGAGCAGTTCTTC.

The chain couples TRBV7-9 to TRBJ1-2; 8 bases are shared with TRBD1. Germline loops: CDR1 SEHNR, CDR2 FQNEAQ (reference sequence). This CDR3 has 13 amino acids. With 5 bases clipped from V and 6 bases from J, the junction kept 5 bases outside the gene matches. Here the CDR3 reads CASSQTTGDGYTF. CDR3 DNA sequence: TGTGCCAGCAGCCAAACGACAGGGGATGGCTACACCTTC.

Here the CDR3 reads CATSDPTRGGSWGEQFF. The CDR3 DNA reads as TGTGCCACCAGTGACCCGACACGGGGCGGGAGTTGGGGTGAGCAGTTCTTC. The rearrangement links TRBV24-1 to TRBJ2-1, with 7 bases that match TRBD2. The CDR3 sequence is 17 residues long. Germline CDR1 reads KGHDR; CDR2 reads SFDVKD. The ends lost 4 bases at V and 9 bases at J; junction bases unmatched: 17.

The chain carries TRBV6-2 or TRBV6-3 and TRBJ2-5; TRBD2 aligns across 7 bases. The junction had 6 bases not matched to a gene; V was cut back by 0 bases and J by 5 bases. CDR3 length equals 15 residues. CDR1 is MNHEY and CDR2 is SVGEGT in the germline V gene. The CDR3 bases are TGTGCCAGCAGTTACTCGACCGGGCGGGGGGAGACCCAGTACTTC. Its protein product is CASSYSTGRGETQYF.

The chain has TRBV9 and TRBJ2-3, with TRBD2 identical over 7 bases. In germline, CDR1 is SGDLS, CDR2 YYNGEE. This CDR3 has 15 residues. Trimming cost V 0 bases and J 4 bases; bases outside gene matches: 5. CDR3 DNA sequence: TGTGCCAGCAGCGTAGACGGGAGGTCCTCAGATACGCAGTATTTT. This translates into CASSVDGRSSDTQYF.

The chain combines TRBV7-8 with TRBJ1-4, with D hard to call. V was shortened by 4 bases and J by 0 bases, with 12 bases between the two germline ends. Germline-derived CDR1 and CDR2 are SGHVS and FQNEAQ. This CDR3 spans 16 amino acids. The CDR3 loop is CASSSLQPPTNEKLFF. CDR3 in DNA: TGTGCCAGCAGCTCTCTACAGCCTCCAACTAATGAAAAACTGTTTTTT.

V usage is TRBV27 and J usage is TRBJ1-1; possible D gene TRBD1, 5 bases. Trimming cost V 3 bases and J 0 bases, with 17 bases left between them. The CDR3 runs to 17 residues. The germline V gene has CDR1 MNHEY and CDR2 SMNVEV (reference sequence). The CDR3 DNA reads as TGTGCCAGCAGTTTCAGCGGGGCCGGTCCTATGAACACTGAAGCTTTCTTT. Amino acid sequence: CASSFSGAGPMNTEAFF.

This clone has only one observation. The gene calls are TRBV7-9 and TRBJ2-6, with D perhaps given as TRBD1 or TRBD2 (6 bases each). Germline CDR1 reads SEHNR; CDR2 reads FQNEAQ (reference sequence). V was trimmed by 5 bases and J by 1 base, leaving 15 bases between them. The CDR3 totals 17 residues. The CDR3 DNA reads TGTGCCAGCAGCGCGATCTGGAGGGGGTCTGGGGCCAACGTCCTGACTTTC. Translating gives CASSAIWRGSGANVLTF. The full variable domain, rest sourced from reference TRBV7-9 and TRBJ2-6, is DTGVSQNPRHKITKRGQNVTFRCDPISEHNRLYWYRQTLGQGPEFLTYFQNEAQLEKSRLLSDRFSAERPKGSFSTLEIQRTEQGDSAMYLCASSAIWRGSGANVLTFGAGSRLTVL.

CDR3 sequence (DNA): TGTGCCAGCAGCTTAAATTGGCAGAGCTCCTATAATTCACCCCTCCACTTT. Translation: CASSLNWQSSYNSPLHF. The chain recombines TRBV5-6 with TRBJ1-6; D is uncertain. The V gene lost 2 bases and the J gene lost 0 bases, with 12 bases spanning the gap. The germline CDR1 and CDR2 sequences are SGHDT and YYEEEE. The CDR3 has 17 amino acids.

The chain joins TRBV14 to TRBJ1-1; 9 bases map to TRBD1. This CDR3 has 17 residues. Losses at the gene ends were 5 bases for V and 0 bases for J; bases not matched to a gene: 10. CDR1 is SGHDN and CDR2 is FVKESK in the germline V gene. The CDR3 protein is CASSFQRQGVMNTEAFF. CDR3 bases: TGTGCCAGCAGCTTTCAGCGACAGGGGGTCATGAACACTGAAGCTTTCTTT.

This clone was seen once. V usage is TRBV6-5 and J usage is TRBJ1-1, with D possibly matching TRBD1 (6 bases). In germline, CDR1 is MNHEY, CDR2 SVGAGI. V dropped 5 bases and J dropped 5 bases, with 12 bases sitting between them. This CDR3 region has 13 residues. CDR3 loop: CASSSQGKTEAFF. The CDR3 DNA is TGTGCCAGCAGTAGCCAGGGGAAGACTGAAGCTTTCTTT.

This clone was counted once. J is TRBJ1-1 and V is TRBV29-1; D is uncertain. The CDR3 has 11 amino acids. V dropped 7 bases and J dropped 7 bases, with 13 bases sitting between them. From germline, CDR1 is SQVTM and CDR2 ANQGSEA. The CDR3, as DNA: TGCAGCGGTGCCCCTGGGAGTGAAGCTTTCTTT. This translates into CSGAPGSEAFF.

The V call is TRBV10-2, the J call TRBJ2-3; TRBD1 matches 7 bases. With 0 bases clipped from V and 4 bases from J, the junction kept 10 bases outside the gene matches. The CDR3 totals 17 residues. CDR1 and CDR2 from the germline V gene are WSHSY and SAAADI. CDR3 sequence reads: CASSESRGGAWADTQYF. The CDR3 nucleotides read TGCGCCAGCAGTGAGTCGAGAGGGGGCGCCTGGGCAGATACGCAGTATTTT.

This clone was observed once. J is TRBJ1-5 and V is TRBV5-5; D is unresolved. This CDR3 has 14 amino acids. The germline V gene encodes CDR1 SGHKS and CDR2 YYEKEE (reference sequence). V was cut by 0 bases and J by 9 bases, with 13 bases left in between. CDR3 nucleotides: TGTGCCAGCAGCTTGGGGCCGGAAGTAGGGCCCCAGCATTTT. Translating gives CASSLGPEVGPQHF.

The gene calls are TRBV28 and TRBJ1-6; 7 nucleotides agree with TRBD1. The CDR3 runs to 13 residues. Germline-derived CDR1 and CDR2 are MDHEN and SYDVKM. The J segment lost 9 bases and the V segment lost 10 bases, leaving 9 bases of the junction unmatched. CDR3 amino acids: CAIRDRAASPLHF. CDR3 DNA sequence: TGTGCCATTAGAGACAGGGCGGCTTCACCCCTCCACTTT.

V is TRBV7-3 and J is TRBJ2-1, with D maybe TRBD2 (5 bases). V was cut by 5 bases and J by 0 bases, with 11 bases left in between. Germline values: CDR1 SGHTA, CDR2 FQGTGA. The CDR3 extends over 15 amino acids. The CDR3 DNA sequence: TGTGCCAGCAGCCCAGTCGGGGTCTCCTACAATGAGCAGTTCTTC. Translating it yields CASSPVGVSYNEQFF.

This clone was picked up one time. The chain couples TRBV29-1 to TRBJ1-2; D is uncertain. The length of the CDR3 is 12 residues. V lost 4 bases and J lost 5, with 11 bases in between. Germline-derived CDR1 and CDR2 are SQVTM and ANQGSEA. CDR3 coding DNA: TGCAGCGTTGTGACCTCTCAATATGGCTACACCTTC. Its translation: CSVVTSQYGYTF.

The chain is built from TRBV29-1 and TRBJ2-1; D is undetermined. V lost 4 bases and J lost 7, with 5 bases in between. The CDR3 is made up of 10 amino acids. Germline V gene sequence: CDR1 SQVTM, CDR2 ANQGSEA. CDR3 in amino acids: CSVVGNEQFF. The CDR3 region has the DNA TGCAGCGTTGTCGGTAATGAGCAGTTCTTC.

This chain uses TRBV4-1 with TRBJ1-5; perhaps TRBD1 as D (5 bases). Germline CDR1 is MGHRA and CDR2 is YSYEKL. The CDR3 length is 17 residues. Trimming left V 4 bases short and J 0 bases short, with 16 bases between. CDR3 region: CASSRRGRGHSNQPQHF. The CDR3 DNA reads TGCGCCAGCAGCCGTAGAGGTAGGGGTCATAGCAATCAGCCCCAGCATTTT.

The chain couples TRBV18 to TRBJ1-1, with 7 bases lining up with TRBD1. CDR1 and CDR2 (germline): KGHSH, LQKENI. There are 13 residues in the CDR3. V was clipped by 4 bases and J by 5 bases; unmatched bases: 4. The CDR3 nucleotides are TGTGCCAGCTCACTCGGACAGGCAACTGAAGCTTTCTTT. It specifies CASSLGQATEAFF. The full variable domain, rest sourced from reference TRBV18 and TRBJ1-1, is NAGVMQNPRHLVRRRGQEARLRCSPMKGHSHVYWYRQLPEEGLKFMVYLQKENIIDESGMPKERFSAEFPKEGPSILRIQQVVRGDSAAYFCASSLGQATEAFFGQGTRLTVV.